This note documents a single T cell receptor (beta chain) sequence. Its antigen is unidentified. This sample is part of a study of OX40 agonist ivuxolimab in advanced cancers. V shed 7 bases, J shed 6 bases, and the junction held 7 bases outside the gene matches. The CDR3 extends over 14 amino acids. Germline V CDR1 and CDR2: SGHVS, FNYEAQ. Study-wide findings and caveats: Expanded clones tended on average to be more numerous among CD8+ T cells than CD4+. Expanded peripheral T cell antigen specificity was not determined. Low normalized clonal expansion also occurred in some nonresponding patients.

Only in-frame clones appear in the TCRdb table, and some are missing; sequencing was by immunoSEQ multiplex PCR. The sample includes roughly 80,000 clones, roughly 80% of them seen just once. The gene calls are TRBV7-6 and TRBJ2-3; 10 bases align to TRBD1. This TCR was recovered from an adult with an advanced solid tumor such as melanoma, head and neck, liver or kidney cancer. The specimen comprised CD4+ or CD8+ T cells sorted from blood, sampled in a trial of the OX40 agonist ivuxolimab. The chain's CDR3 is CASIAGTGDDTQYF. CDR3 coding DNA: TGTGCCAGCATCGCCGGGACAGGGGATGATACGCAGTATTTT. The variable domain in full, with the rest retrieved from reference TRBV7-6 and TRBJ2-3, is GAGVSQSPRYKVTKRGQDVALRCDPISGHVSLYWYRQALGQGPEFLTYFNYEAQQDKSGLPNDRFSAERPEGSISTLTIQRTEQRDSAMYRCASIAGTGDDTQYFGPGTRLTVL.